This T cell receptor (beta chain) was recorded in a study of cytomegalovirus exposure and HLA in healthy donors. Study results and limitations: The study labeled roughly 160 TCR beta chains cytomegalovirus-associated. V- and J-gene trimming in TCR beta was tied to a missense DCLRE1C variant by an analysis performed later.

The CDR3 is 15 residues long. Per the germline V gene, CDR1 is SGHDT and CDR2 is YYEEEE. V lost 1 base and J lost 6, with 13 bases in between. With regard to this clone: What it binds is unknown.

Vbeta (60) and Jbeta (13) primers were used in the PCR. Clones were read by immunoSEQ multiplex PCR, and TCRdb kept only the in-frame ones, dropping some. The sample records about 130,000 clones, 83% being singletons. The material sequenced was PBMCs. V and J are TRBV5-6 and TRBJ2-2; tentatively, D is TRBD1 (5 bases). This TCR came from a girl aged 2-9 years in good health and CMV-seronegative. CDR3 nucleotides: TGTGCCAGCAGCTTGTTTAAGGACATGCCCGGGGAGCTGTTTTTT. The encoded protein is CASSLFKDMPGELFF.